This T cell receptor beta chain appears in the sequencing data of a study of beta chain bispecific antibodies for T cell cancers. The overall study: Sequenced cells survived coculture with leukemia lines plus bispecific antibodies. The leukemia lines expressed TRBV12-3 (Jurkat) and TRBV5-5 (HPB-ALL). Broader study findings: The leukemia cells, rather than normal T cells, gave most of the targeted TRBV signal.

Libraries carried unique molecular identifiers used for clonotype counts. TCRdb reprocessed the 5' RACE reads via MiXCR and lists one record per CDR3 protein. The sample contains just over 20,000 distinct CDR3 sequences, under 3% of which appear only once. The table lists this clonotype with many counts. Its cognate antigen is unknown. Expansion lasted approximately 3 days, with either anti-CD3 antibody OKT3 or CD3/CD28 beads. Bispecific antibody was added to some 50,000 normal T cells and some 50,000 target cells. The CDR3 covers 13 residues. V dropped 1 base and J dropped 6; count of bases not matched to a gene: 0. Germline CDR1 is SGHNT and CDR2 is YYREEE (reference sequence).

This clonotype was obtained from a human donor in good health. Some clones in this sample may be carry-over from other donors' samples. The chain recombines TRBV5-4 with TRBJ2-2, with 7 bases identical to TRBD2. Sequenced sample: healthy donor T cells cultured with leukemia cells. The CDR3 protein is CASSLLAAGELFF. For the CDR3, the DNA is TGTGCCAGCAGCTTGCTAGCGGCCGGGGAGCTGTTTTTT. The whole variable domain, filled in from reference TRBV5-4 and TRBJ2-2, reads ETGVTQSPTHLIKTRGQQVTLRCSSQSGHNTVSWYQQALGQGPQFIFQYYREEENGRGNFPPRFSGLQFPNYSSELNVNALELDDSALYLCASSLLAAGELFFGEGSRLTVL.